The 32 T cell receptor beta chains below were found in one sample sequenced in a study of T cell responses to AZD1222 COVID-19 vaccine (dated by TCRdb to the early 2020s). Libraries were prepared through the immunoSEQ multiplex PCR assay. This immuneACCESS table, as held by TCRdb, lists in-frame sequences with V and J called but not all clones. Of the missing ones, under half trace to an unresolved V gene in checked studies; the others have no known cause. In all, the sample holds about 80,000 clones, and approximately 83% of those were seen once. Of the sample, about 9.4% falls within the top ten clones. Taken with the paper, the label for time point translates to: about 28 days (+/-7) after the second vaccine dose. Here the sequenced sample was peripheral blood, taken 28 days after the second AZD1222 dose. The receptors come from an adult who received the AZD1222 COVID-19 vaccine.

The V call is TRBV10-3, the J call TRBJ2-7; possible D gene TRBD2, 5 bases. Germline V gives CDR1 ENHRY, CDR2 SYGVKD. This CDR3 region has 17 residues. V was shortened by 0 bases and J by 1 base, with 16 bases between the two germline ends. CDR3 protein: CAISESSGRGHSYEQYF. In nucleotides, the CDR3 is TGTGCCATCAGTGAGTCGAGTGGGCGAGGGCATTCCTACGAGCAGTACTTC.

In this sample, this clone turned up a few times. The chain employs TRBV29-1 and TRBJ1-3; D not resolved. Germline V CDR1 and CDR2: SQVTM, ANQGSEA. CDR3 size: 14 residues. Trimming left V 5 bases short and J 0 bases short, with 11 bases between. The CDR3 nucleotides read TGCAGCGTTTCCGACGCCAGCTCTGGAAACACCATATATTTT. Residues: CSVSDASSGNTIYF. Full variable domain (rest looked up from reference TRBV29-1 and TRBJ1-3): SAVISQKPSRDICQRGTSLTIQCQVDSQVTMMFWYRQQPGQSLTLIATANQGSEATYESGFVIDKFPISRPNLTFSTLTVSNMSPEDSSIYLCSVSDASSGNTIYFGEGSWLTVV.

The chain employs TRBV19 and TRBJ2-7, with D tentatively TRBD1 (6 bases). The V gene lost 5 bases and the J gene lost 2 bases, with 16 bases spanning the gap. There are 15 residues in the CDR3. Germline CDR1 is LNHDA and CDR2 is SQIVND (reference sequence). The CDR3 is CASSPSQGRTYEQYF. CDR3 bases: TGTGCCAGTAGTCCTTCACAGGGACGGACCTACGAGCAGTACTTC.

The chain employs TRBV28 and TRBJ2-1; no clear D gene. The CDR3 consists of 11 residues. Germline V lookup: CDR1 MDHEN, CDR2 SYDVKM. Trimming shortened V by 5 bases and J by 13 bases, and 12 bases separated the two germline ends. DNA for the CDR3: TGTGCCAGCAGTAGTACACGCAGACAGTTCTTC. It translates to CASSSTRRQFF.

This clone appeared many times. Distinct nucleotide sequences in the sample also encode this CDR3. V is TRBV7-2 and J is TRBJ1-3; D gene uncertain. This CDR3 region has 14 residues. Germline lookup yields CDR1 SGHTA and CDR2 FQGNSA. The ends were cut back, 1 base at V and 0 bases at J, with 4 bases in the middle. The CDR3 region has the DNA TGTGCCAGCAGCTTAGGCCTCTCTGGAAACACCATATATTTT. It codes for CASSLGLSGNTIYF.

V usage is TRBV6-5 and J usage is TRBJ1-3; a weak D match, TRBD1 (6 bases). Between the trimmed V and J ends, which lost 5 bases and 0 bases, there was a span of 8 bases. Germline V CDR1 and CDR2: MNHEY, SVGAGI. The CDR3 extends over 14 amino acids. In DNA, the CDR3 is TGTGCCAGCAGTCGGACAGACTCTGGAAACACCATATATTTT. Its translation: CASSRTDSGNTIYF.

The chain has TRBV10-3 and TRBJ1-6; 7 nucleotides align to TRBD1. V was pared by 9 bases and J by 6 bases, with 8 bases of the junction left unmatched. The CDR3 has 14 residues. The germline gives CDR1 ENHRY, CDR2 SYGVKD. This chain's CDR3 is CAMKAGTVNSPLHF. CDR3 sequence (DNA): TGTGCCATGAAAGCCGGGACAGTTAATTCACCCCTCCACTTT.

This chain uses TRBV5-5 with TRBJ2-7; D call uncertain. V lost 2 bases and J lost 0, with 12 bases in between. Germline CDR1 reads SGHKS; CDR2 reads YYEKEE (reference sequence). The CDR3 is 15 residues long. CDR3 nucleotide sequence: TGTGCCAGCAGCTTCCGACCGGAGAGCTCCTACGAGCAGTACTTC. Translating gives CASSFRPESSYEQYF.

V is TRBV7-8 and J is TRBJ2-6; D may match TRBD1 or TRBD2 (5 bases each). V was pared by 5 bases and J by 0 bases, with 20 bases between. The CDR3 contains 19 residues. Germline values: CDR1 SGHVS, CDR2 FQNEAQ. This CDR3 is CASSPEVGRMLSGANVLTF. The CDR3 DNA follows: TGTGCCAGCAGCCCCGAGGTGGGACGTATGCTCTCTGGGGCCAACGTCCTGACTTTC.

This chain connects TRBV6-5 to TRBJ2-7; D gene unclear. The CDR3 length is 15 residues. Germline V gives CDR1 MNHEY, CDR2 SVGAGI. V was pared by 0 bases and J by 2 bases, with 11 bases between. CDR3 in DNA: TGTGCCAGCAGTTACTCTTCCGGCCGAGCCTACGAGCAGTACTTC. This encodes CASSYSSGRAYEQYF.

This chain links TRBV6-5 with TRBJ2-1, with D possibly being TRBD1 or TRBD2 (5 bases each). V was cut by 2 bases and J by 4 bases, with 12 bases left in between. Germline CDR1 reads MNHEY; CDR2 reads SVGAGI. This CDR3 is 15 amino acids long. For the CDR3, the DNA is TGTGCCAGCAGTTACAGAGGGGTCGGATACAATGAGCAGTTCTTC. Amino acid sequence: CASSYRGVGYNEQFF.

The V call is TRBV6-5, the J call TRBJ1-4; D gene ambiguous. V lost 0 bases, J lost 8 bases, and 16 bases lay in between. The CDR3 sequence is 16 residues long. Germline CDR1 MNHEY, CDR2 SVGAGI. The CDR3 loop reads CASSYSPGGSGEKLFF. The CDR3 bases are TGTGCCAGCAGTTACTCTCCCGGTGGAAGCGGGGAAAAACTGTTTTTT.

The chain couples TRBV7-8 to TRBJ2-5; a possible D gene is TRBD1 (5 bases). V was cut by 4 bases and J by 5 bases, with 14 bases left in between. From germline, CDR1 is SGHVS and CDR2 FQNEAQ. The CDR3 totals 14 residues. The CDR3 DNA reads as TGTGCCAGCAGCTACGGTTGGGGCTTGGAGACCCAGTACTTC. It encodes CASSYGWGLETQYF.

The rearrangement joins TRBV6-5 to TRBJ2-3, with D perhaps matching TRBD2 (7 bases). The CDR3 is 15 residues long. Trimming removed 7 bases at V and 5 bases at J, with 19 bases between. Germline V lookup: CDR1 MNHEY, CDR2 SVGAGI. The CDR3 DNA reads as TGTGCCAGCACCCTAATCCGGGGGGCCGAAGATACGCAGTATTTT. Its translation is CASTLIRGAEDTQYF.

The V gene is TRBV21-1, the J gene TRBJ2-2; TRBD2 reflects the table's D call only, with no check against the DNA. TRBV21-1 is deemed a pseudogene. This CDR3 is 18 amino acids long. DNA of the CDR3: TGTGCCAGCAATTGGCATTGGGTTACTAGTCTAGGCACCGGGGAGCTGTTTTTT. Its protein product is CASNWHWVTSLGTGELFF.

This clone was detected only once. This sequence joins TRBV5-5 and TRBJ1-4, with D hard to call. Germline V gives CDR1 SGHKS, CDR2 YYEKEE (reference sequence). V lost 1 base and J 3 bases, leaving 7 bases between the germline ends. There are 14 residues in the CDR3. This CDR3 reads CASSLLASNEKLFF. The CDR3 bases are TGTGCCAGCAGCTTGCTGGCCTCTAATGAAAAACTGTTTTTT.

The chain uses TRBV29-1 and TRBJ2-3, with TRBD1 matching over 8 bases. The germline V gene has CDR1 SQVTM and CDR2 ANQGSEA. This CDR3 is built from 17 residues. Unmatched junction bases numbered 11, after V lost 0 bases and J lost 3 bases. In DNA, the CDR3 is TGCAGCGTTGAAGAGCCCTCAGGGACAGGTCATACAGATACGCAGTATTTT. Encoded protein: CSVEEPSGTGHTDTQYF.

This rearrangement joins TRBV9 to TRBJ2-2, with 15 bases aligning to TRBD2. V trimming: 4 bases; J trimming: 4 bases; junction bases outside the gene matches: 11. This CDR3 has 19 residues. The germline gives CDR1 SGDLS, CDR2 YYNGEE. The DNA of the CDR3 is TGTGCCAGCAGCTCACGGACTAGCGGGGGGGCCGGGTCCACCGGGGAGCTGTTTTTT. Translated, it gives CASSSRTSGGAGSTGELFF.

This clone was seen a handful of times. This sequence joins TRBV6-6 and TRBJ1-2; D might be TRBD1 (5 bases). Germline loops: CDR1 MNHNY, CDR2 SVGAGI (reference sequence). The CDR3 has 15 residues. The ends were cut back, 5 bases at V and 8 bases at J, with 21 bases in the middle. CDR3 protein: CASSTLQSRGDGYTF. The CDR3 region has the DNA TGTGCCAGCAGTACCCTCCAAAGTCGAGGGGACGGCTACACCTTC.

This clone was seen just once. The genes are TRBV5-1 and TRBJ1-4, with D perhaps TRBD1 (6 bases). Germline V gene data show CDR1 as SGHRS and CDR2 as YFSETQ. This CDR3 is 16 amino acids long. Trimming stripped 6 bases from V and 8 bases from J, with 23 bases between. CDR3: CASKESVGRGSEKLFF. The CDR3 region has the DNA TGCGCCAGCAAAGAGTCGGTAGGCAGGGGTTCGGAAAAACTGTTTTTT.

The chain is built from TRBV28 and TRBJ2-6; a weak D match, TRBD2 (6 bases). CDR3 length: 15 residues. Germline V gives CDR1 MDHEN, CDR2 SYDVKM. The ends were cut back, 8 bases at V and 2 bases at J, with 13 bases in the middle. CDR3 region: CASAAGGAGANVLTF. For the CDR3, the DNA is TGTGCCAGCGCCGCCGGAGGGGCTGGGGCCAACGTCCTGACTTTC.

V is TRBV10-2 and J is TRBJ1-5, with 8 positions matching TRBD1. CDR1 is WSHSY, CDR2 SAAADI, per germline. The length of the CDR3 is 14 residues. Germline trimming cut 6 bases from V and 6 bases from J; bases unmatched to any gene: 7. The DNA for the CDR3 is TGCGCCAGCAGCCTGGGACAGGTTGGTCAGCCCCAGCATTTT. It translates to CASSLGQVGQPQHF.

By sample fraction, this clone is medium-sized. The chain carries TRBV24-1 and TRBJ2-2, with 10 nucleotides matching TRBD1. CDR1 is KGHDR, CDR2 SFDVKD, per germline. The CDR3 runs to 16 residues. The J segment lost 4 bases and the V segment lost 4 bases, leaving 5 bases of the junction unmatched. The CDR3 DNA is TGTGCCACCAGTGACCCCGGGACAGGGGCCACCGGGGAGCTGTTTTTT. Protein: CATSDPGTGATGELFF.

The chain recombines TRBV29-1 with TRBJ2-2; D may be TRBD1 (5 bases). This CDR3 is 14 amino acids long. Germline loops: CDR1 SQVTM, CDR2 ANQGSEA. Trimming pared 1 base from V and 8 bases from J, leaving 14 bases between. CDR3 DNA sequence: TGCAGCGTTGAAGGCCCGTCCAGGGCTGGGGAGCTGTTTTTT. This sequence encodes CSVEGPSRAGELFF.

The chain uses TRBV5-3 and TRBJ1-4; D possibly corresponds to TRBD1 (6 bases). TRBV5-3 is an open reading frame whose function is uncertain. The CDR3 is made up of 14 amino acids. The V and J ends lost 6 bases and 5 bases respectively, with 14 bases between them. CDR3 DNA: TGTGCCAGAAAGTCGGGGGCGAAGAATGAAAAACTGTTTTTT. This sequence encodes CARKSGAKNEKLFF.

The chain has TRBV5-6 and TRBJ1-5, with D perhaps matching TRBD1 (5 bases). This CDR3 spans 16 amino acids. V shed 4 bases and J shed 0 bases, with 14 bases lying between them. Per germline, CDR1 SGHDT and CDR2 YYEEEE. CDR3 region: CASSAGWGDSNQPQHF. In DNA, the CDR3 is TGTGCCAGCAGCGCGGGTTGGGGCGATAGCAATCAGCCCCAGCATTTT.

This clone is medium-sized. The chain links TRBV2 to TRBJ1-5; the D is unclear. The V gene's germline CDR1 is SNHLY and CDR2 FYNNEI. This CDR3 is 14 amino acids long. Trimming cost V 7 bases and J 1 base, with 11 bases left between them. This CDR3 is CASNGIGSNQPQHF. Written as DNA, the CDR3 is TGTGCCAGCAATGGTATCGGGAGCAATCAGCCCCAGCATTTT.

The chain uses TRBV3-1 (or the pseudogene TRBV3-2) and TRBJ1-2; 7 bases map to TRBD1. Trimming at V came to 1 base and at J to 2 bases, leaving 4 bases not matched to a gene. The CDR3 sequence is 15 residues long. Germline V gene sequence: CDR1 LGHDT, CDR2 YNNKEL (reference sequence). The CDR3 DNA reads TGTGCCAGCAGCCAAGCCGGAGGGGGCAACTATGGCTACACCTTC. The encoded protein is CASSQAGGGNYGYTF.

DNA for the CDR3: TGTGCCAGCAGTTTGGAAGAGGTTGTGTGGGTCGGCTATGGCTACACCTTC. This gives the protein CASSLEEVVWVGYGYTF. This chain connects TRBV27 to TRBJ1-2, with D hard to call. The CDR3 loop spans 17 amino acids. Germline lookup yields CDR1 MNHEY and CDR2 SMNVEV (reference sequence). The V and J ends lost 3 bases and 4 bases respectively, with 21 bases between them.

The rearrangement links TRBV5-8 to TRBJ1-2, with 7 bases that match TRBD1. The CDR3 totals 14 residues. J gave up 7 bases and V 4 bases, and 10 bases lay outside the gene matches. Germline CDR1 reads SGHTS; CDR2 reads YDEGEE. CDR3 nucleotides: TGTGCCAGCAGCGTAGGACAGGAGTTAAGTGGCTACACCTTC. Residues: CASSVGQELSGYTF.

CDR3 protein: CASSGTGARYTF. The CDR3 DNA reads as TGTGCCAGCAGCGGGACAGGGGCTCGCTACACCTTC. The chain employs TRBV12-3 or TRBV12-4 and TRBJ1-2; 10 bases are a match to TRBD1. This CDR3 is 12 amino acids long. The junction had 4 bases not matched to a gene; V was cut back by 6 bases and J by 9 bases.

The J gene is TRBJ1-5, the V gene TRBV7-2; D gene uncertain. Trimming shortened V by 3 bases and J by 3 bases, and 3 bases separated the two germline ends. CDR1 SGHTA and CDR2 FQGNSA come from the germline V gene. This CDR3 is built from 12 residues. The CDR3: CASSLPNQPQHF. The CDR3 DNA sequence: TGTGCCAGCAGCTTGCCCAATCAGCCCCAGCATTTT.